This TCR beta chain was captured in a study of cytomegalovirus exposure and HLA in healthy donors. Study results and caveats: Subsequent analysis revealed that first-cohort TCR clusters tended to co-occur in the roughly 120 validation repertoires. The authors listed 180 or so TCR beta chains as cytomegalovirus-associated. A few chains linked to CMV were shown in vitro to be specific for CMV antigens. Rarity characterized most TCR sequences, yet some public TCRs appeared in many donors.

This CDR3 has 15 amino acids. The germline V and J ends were trimmed by 1 base and 1 base, with 9 bases remaining between them. CDR1 is SGHRS and CDR2 is YFSETQ in the germline V gene. A remark on this clone: Its antigen is not known.

Clones were sequenced by immunoSEQ multiplex PCR, and TCRdb holds only the in-frame ones, with some missing. This sample has some 80,000 clones; about 95% occur once, and the top ten carry around 1.6%. This TCR derives from a young man in good health and CMV-seropositive. Sequencing used PBMCs. The genes are TRBV5-1 and TRBJ1-5, with D tentatively TRBD1 (6 bases). CDR3 loop: CASSLLGASNQPQHF. In DNA form, the CDR3 reads TGCGCCAGCAGCTTGCTGGGGGCGAGCAATCAGCCCCAGCATTTT.